The present entry profiles one T cell receptor (beta chain) with its context. V shed 3 bases and J shed 0 bases, with 21 bases lying between them. The germline V gene has CDR1 GTSNPN and CDR2 SVGIG (reference sequence). CDR3 length: 18 residues. TCRdb's table, derived via immunoSEQ multiplex PCR, lists solely in-frame clones and lacks some. In the table there are 50,000 to 80,000 clones, 75% to 95% of which are singletons. This specimen comes from a study of blood T cell repertoires in COVID-19. Study as a whole: T cells, B-cell-depleted T cells, or PBMCs supplied cDNA or gDNA.

The chain uses TRBV30 and TRBJ2-1, with D possibly being TRBD2 (5 bases). Sequenced: peripheral blood. This clonotype originated in a woman over 75 with active COVID-19. The CDR3 DNA is TGTGCCTGGAGGACTCCCTATGAAGTCCGGGGCTCCTACAATGAGCAGTTCTTC. It translates to CAWRTPYEVRGSYNEQFF.